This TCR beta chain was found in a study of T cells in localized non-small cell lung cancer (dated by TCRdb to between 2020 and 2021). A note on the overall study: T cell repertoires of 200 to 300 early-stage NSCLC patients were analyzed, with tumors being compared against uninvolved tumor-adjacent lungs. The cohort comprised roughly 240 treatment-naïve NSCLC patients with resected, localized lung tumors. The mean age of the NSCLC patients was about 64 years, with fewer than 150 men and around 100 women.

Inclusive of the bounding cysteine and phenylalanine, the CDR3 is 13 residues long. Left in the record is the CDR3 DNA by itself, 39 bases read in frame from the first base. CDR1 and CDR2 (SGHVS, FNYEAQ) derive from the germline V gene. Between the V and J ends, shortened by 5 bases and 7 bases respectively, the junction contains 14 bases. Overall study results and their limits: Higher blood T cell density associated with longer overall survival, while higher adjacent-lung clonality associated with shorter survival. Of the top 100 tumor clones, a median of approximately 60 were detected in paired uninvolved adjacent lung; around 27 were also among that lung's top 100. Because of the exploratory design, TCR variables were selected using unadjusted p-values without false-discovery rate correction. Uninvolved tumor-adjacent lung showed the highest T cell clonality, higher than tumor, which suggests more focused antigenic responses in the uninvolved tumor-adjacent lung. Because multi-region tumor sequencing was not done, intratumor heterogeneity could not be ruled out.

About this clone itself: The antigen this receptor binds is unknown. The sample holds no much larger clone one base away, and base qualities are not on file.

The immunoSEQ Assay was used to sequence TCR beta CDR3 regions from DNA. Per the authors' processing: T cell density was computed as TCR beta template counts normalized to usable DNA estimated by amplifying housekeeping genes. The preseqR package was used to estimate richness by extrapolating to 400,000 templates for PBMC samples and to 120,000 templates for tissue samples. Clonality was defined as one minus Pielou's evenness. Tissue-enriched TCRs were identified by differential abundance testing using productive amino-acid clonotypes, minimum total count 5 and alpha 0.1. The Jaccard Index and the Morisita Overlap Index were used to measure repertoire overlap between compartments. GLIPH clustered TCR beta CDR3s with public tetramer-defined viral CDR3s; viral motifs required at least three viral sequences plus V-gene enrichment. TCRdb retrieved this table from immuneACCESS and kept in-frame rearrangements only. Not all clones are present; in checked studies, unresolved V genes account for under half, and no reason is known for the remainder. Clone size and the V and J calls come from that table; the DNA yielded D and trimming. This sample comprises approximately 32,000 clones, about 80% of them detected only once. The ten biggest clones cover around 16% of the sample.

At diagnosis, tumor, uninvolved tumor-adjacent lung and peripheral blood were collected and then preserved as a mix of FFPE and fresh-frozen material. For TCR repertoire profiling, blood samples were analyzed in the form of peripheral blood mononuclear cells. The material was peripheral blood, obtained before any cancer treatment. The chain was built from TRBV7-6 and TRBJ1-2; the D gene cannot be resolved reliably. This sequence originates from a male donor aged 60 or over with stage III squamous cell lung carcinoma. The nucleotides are TGTGCCAGCAGCCGAGATTTGGGCGGTGGCTACACCTTC. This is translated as CASSRDLGGGYTF. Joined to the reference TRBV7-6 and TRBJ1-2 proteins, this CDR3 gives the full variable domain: GAGVSQSPRYKVTKRGQDVALRCDPISGHVSLYWYRQALGQGPEFLTYFNYEAQQDKSGLPNDRFSAERPEGSISTLTIQRTEQRDSAMYRCASSRDLGGGYTFGSGTRLTVV.